This TCR beta chain stems from a study of beta chain features in type 1 diabetes. Points from the study as a whole: Reduced insertions and increased deletions marked VDJ junctions in type 1 diabetes patients. No resolution was reached here on whether HLA type influences TCRB rearrangement.

In the case of this clone: The antigen remains undetermined.

Trimming stripped 3 bases from V and 4 bases from J, with 13 bases between. The CDR3 has 14 amino acids. Germline-derived CDR1 and CDR2 are SNHLY and FYNNEI. Reverse transcribing all isolated RNA meant expressed TCRB transcripts were sequenced. Using immunoSEQ multiplex PCR, the repertoire was profiled, and TCRdb retains in-frame clones only, with some absent. The sample contains about 150,000 clones, less than 9.5% of which appear only once. Staining for CD45RO/CCR7/CD25/CD127/CD95/CD27 allowed sorting of CD4+ naive, central memory, regulatory and stem cell-like memory cells. The source material was central memory CD4+ T cells from blood. The gene calls are TRBV2 and TRBJ2-7; D uncertain. This clonotype was obtained from a man younger than 35 in good health. This CDR3 is CASSERQHSYEQYF. The DNA of the CDR3 is TGTGCCAGCAGTGAGCGCCAGCACAGTTACGAGCAGTACTTC.